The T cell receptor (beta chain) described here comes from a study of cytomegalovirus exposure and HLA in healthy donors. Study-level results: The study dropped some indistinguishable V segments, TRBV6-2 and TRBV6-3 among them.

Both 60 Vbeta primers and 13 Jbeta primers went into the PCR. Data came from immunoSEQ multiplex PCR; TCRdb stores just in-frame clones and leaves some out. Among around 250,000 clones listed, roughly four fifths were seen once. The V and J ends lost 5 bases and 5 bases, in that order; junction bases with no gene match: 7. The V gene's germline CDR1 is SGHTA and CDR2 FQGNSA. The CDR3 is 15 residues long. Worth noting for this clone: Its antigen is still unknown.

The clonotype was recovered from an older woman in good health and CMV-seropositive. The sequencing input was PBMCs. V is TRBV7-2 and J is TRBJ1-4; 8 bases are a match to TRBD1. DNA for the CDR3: TGTGCCAGCAGCCGTCAGGGGGCAAAGAATGAAAAACTGTTTTTT. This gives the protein CASSRQGAKNEKLFF.